These T cell receptor beta chains were read from a single sample in a study of T-cell reconstitution after alpha-beta-depleted transplantation in children. One entry per CDR3 protein, called by TCRdb with MiXCR from the PCR reads. The top ten clones hold 0.75% to 0.85% of a sample with around 700,000 distinct CDR3 sequences, around 12% of them seen once. Sequences were derived from PBMCs, sampled before TCRalphabeta/CD19-depleted stem cell transplant. The receptors derive from a girl aged 2-15 years with congenital amegakaryocytic thrombocytopenia, due to receive a stem cell transplant. CDR3s include the opening cysteine and the closing phenylalanine or tryptophan. The order of the fields is V gene, J gene, D gene, clone size, CDR3 protein, CDR3 DNA. D genes are given only for firm matches. Size tells how often a clone was seen (once, few, many) or the class of an expanded clone, and some rows leave it out.

>TRBV27|TRBJ2-7|NA|NA
CASSYTPPGTYEQYF
TGTGCCAGCAGTTACACGCCGCCGGGAACCTACGAGCAGTACTTC
>TRBV29-1|TRBJ1-1|TRBD1|many
CSGAGTGNTEAFF
TGCAGTGGGGCCGGGACAGGGAACACTGAAGCTTTCTTT
>TRBV20-1|TRBJ2-3|TRBD2|NA
CSAEGLAGGPVGDTQYF
TGCAGTGCTGAGGGACTAGCGGGAGGGCCGGTCGGTGATACGCAGTATTTT
>TRBV5-5|TRBJ2-7|NA|NA
CASSLQVGYEQYF
TGTGCCAGCAGCTTACAGGTGGGCTACGAGCAGTACTTC
>TRBV14|TRBJ2-5|NA|NA
CASSQDRDRETQYF
TGTGCCAGCAGCCAAGATCGGGACCGCGAGACCCAGTACTTC
>TRBV5-1|TRBJ2-3|NA|few
CASSLFRDGDTQYF
TGCGCCAGCAGCTTGTTCAGGGATGGAGATACGCAGTATTTT
>TRBV9|TRBJ2-7|NA|NA
CASSPVTLGEQYF
TGTGCCAGCAGCCCCGTAACCTTGGGCGAGCAGTACTTC
>TRBV12-3/TRBV12-4|TRBJ2-5|TRBD2|few
CASSRTSGRSNF
TGTGCCAGCAGCCGGACTAGCGGGCGATCGAACTTC
>TRBV7-7|TRBJ2-3|NA|few
CASSLGRGATDTQYF
TGTGCCAGCAGCTTGGGGAGAGGTGCTACAGATACGCAGTATTTT
>TRBV10-3|TRBJ2-5|NA|many
CAISAHDLATLGTQYF
TGTGCCATCAGCGCCCATGATCTAGCTACTCTAGGGACCCAGTACTTC
>TRBV11-1|TRBJ1-1|NA|few
CASSRFGGGTNTEAFF
TGTGCCAGCAGCCGATTCGGGGGGGGAACGAACACTGAAGCTTTCTTT
>TRBV5-1|TRBJ2-4|NA|NA
CASSFGVVRTDINIQYF
TGCGCCAGCAGCTTCGGAGTGGTTAGGACAGACATAAACATTCAGTACTTC
>TRBV5-1|TRBJ2-3|NA|many
CASSTQLTSTDTQYF
TGCGCCAGCAGCACACAACTCACTAGCACAGATACGCAGTATTTT
>TRBV5-6|TRBJ2-1|NA|few
CASSLVGLGYNEQFF
TGTGCCAGCAGCTTGGTGGGTTTAGGTTACAATGAGCAGTTCTTC
>TRBV12-3/TRBV12-4|TRBJ1-5|TRBD1|many
CASSFQGGLDQPQHF
TGTGCCAGCAGTTTTCAGGGGGGGTTGGATCAGCCCCAGCATTTT
>TRBV20-1|TRBJ2-7|TRBD2|many
CSAQASGIYEQYF
TGCAGTGCTCAGGCTAGCGGGATCTACGAGCAGTACTTC
>TRBV5-6|TRBJ2-1|NA|many
CASSLGLVAQFF
TGTGCCAGCAGCTTGGGGCTAGTCGCCCAGTTCTTC
>TRBV12-3/TRBV12-4|TRBJ2-1|TRBD1|NA
CASSFGSSGQGAPNEQFF
TGTGCCAGCAGTTTCGGTTCAAGCGGACAGGGGGCTCCAAATGAGCAGTTCTTC
>TRBV5-1|TRBJ2-5|NA|few
CASSLARGDQYF
TGCGCCAGCAGCTTAGCCAGGGGCGACCAGTACTTC
>TRBV28|TRBJ2-1|TRBD2|many
CASSLGTSGSSEQFF
TGTGCCAGCAGCTTAGGGACTAGCGGGAGTAGTGAGCAGTTCTTC
>TRBV2|TRBJ2-1|NA|many
CASRASMDEQFF
TGTGCCAGCAGGGCTTCGATGGATGAGCAGTTCTTC
>TRBV15|TRBJ1-2|NA|NA
CATSRDQGFPAGYTF
TGTGCCACCAGCAGAGATCAGGGCTTCCCGGCTGGCTACACCTTC
>TRBV9|TRBJ2-5|TRBD1|NA
CASSETGGQETQYF
TGTGCCAGCAGCGAAACAGGGGGACAAGAGACCCAGTACTTC